The rows below give T cell receptor beta chains drawn from one sample of a study of blood T cells in healthy people across ages. TCRdb re-derived calls from the 5' RACE reads in MiXCR, one entry per CDR3 protein. The table includes more than 500,000 distinct CDR3 sequences, approximately 25% detected once. Sequences were obtained from blood. All receptors come from a woman in her seventies in good health. Each CDR3 is given with its conserved first and last residue. The order of the fields is V gene, J gene, D gene, clone size, CDR3 DNA, CDR3 protein. A D gene is named only where the DNA matches it firmly. Size tells how often a clone was seen (once, few, many) or the class of an expanded clone, and some rows leave it out.

>TRBV6-5|TRBJ1-5|TRBD1|few
TGTGCCAGCAGTTACGGGACAGGGGAAAGAGGCAATCAGCCCCAGCATTTT
CASSYGTGERGNQPQHF
>TRBV7-2|TRBJ2-5|NA|few
TGTGCCAGCAGCTTCTCACAGGTTCGTGGAGAGACCCAGTACTTC
CASSFSQVRGETQYF
>TRBV2|TRBJ2-5|NA|many
TGTGCCAGCAGTGAATCCCAAGAGACCCAGTACTTC
CASSESQETQYF
>TRBV4-3|TRBJ2-2|NA|few
TGCGCCAGCAGCCAAGTCGGCACCGGGGAGCTGTTTTTT
CASSQVGTGELFF
>TRBV5-1|TRBJ2-3|TRBD2|few
TGCGCCAGCAGCTTGGCCACTAGCGGGAGCACAGATACGCAGTATTTT
CASSLATSGSTDTQYF
>TRBV5-1|TRBJ2-1|NA|NA
TGCGCCAGCAGCCCGCAGGGGACCTATCGATTCTCCTACAATGGGCAGTTCTTC
CASSPQGTYRFSYNGQFF
>TRBV20-1|TRBJ1-2|NA|few
TGCAGTGTTACCCCCTGGAGTTCTAACTATGGCTACACCTTC
CSVTPWSSNYGYTF
>TRBV4-3|TRBJ2-7|NA|NA
TGCGCCAGCAGCCAAGCAAAGAGCGAGCAGTACTTC
CASSQAKSEQYF
>TRBV15|TRBJ2-6|NA|NA
TGTGCCACCAGCAGAGATTTGACGGGTCCGTCTGGGGCCAACGTCCTGACTTTC
CATSRDLTGPSGANVLTF
>TRBV6-5|TRBJ1-4|NA|NA
TGTGCCAGCAGGCCGCGGGGGGCCACTAATGAAAAACTGTTTTTT
CASRPRGATNEKLFF
>TRBV5-1|TRBJ2-3|TRBD2|NA
TGCGCCAGCAGCTCGGCGGGGACTAGCGGGGGCACAGATACGCAGTATTTT
CASSSAGTSGGTDTQYF
>TRBV20-1|TRBJ2-7|TRBD1|few
TGCGGTGCTGGCGGGACAGGCTTTCCCGACGAGCAGTACTTC
CGAGGTGFPDEQYF
>TRBV6-2/TRBV6-3|TRBJ2-1|NA|few
TGTGCCAGCAGGGGATTTAGCTCCTACAATGAGCAGTTCTTC
CASRGFSSYNEQFF
>TRBV7-2|TRBJ2-2|NA|NA
TGTGCCAGCAGCTTTTTGACAGCGAACACCGGGGAGCTGTTTTTT
CASSFLTANTGELFF
>TRBV3-1|TRBJ2-1|NA|few
TGTGCCAGCAGCCCAAACTCCTACAATGAGCAGTTCTTC
CASSPNSYNEQFF
>TRBV9|TRBJ1-2|TRBD1|few
TGTGCCAGCACCAAGGGACAGGGATTGTATGGCTACACCTTC
CASTKGQGLYGYTF
>TRBV6-2/TRBV6-3|TRBJ2-3|NA|NA
TGTGCCAGCACCCTCCCGAGGATGGGGCGTGGAGATACGCAGTATTTT
CASTLPRMGRGDTQYF
>TRBV20-1|TRBJ2-1|TRBD2|NA
TGCAGTGCTAGAGGGGCGGGGGGGAGCTCCTACAATGAGCAGTTCTTC
CSARGAGGSSYNEQFF
>TRBV18|TRBJ1-5|NA|many
TGTGCCAGCTCACCCCAGGGCAGCAATCAGCCCCAGCATTTT
CASSPQGSNQPQHF
>TRBV20-1|TRBJ2-5|NA|NA
TGCAGTGCTGGGGTTGGTGGGCAGATCCAAGAGACCCAGTACTTC
CSAGVGGQIQETQYF
>TRBV5-1|TRBJ2-3|TRBD1|NA
TGCGCCAGCAATCGGGACAGGGGGAGAGGAGATACGCAGTATTTT
CASNRDRGRGDTQYF
>TRBV28|TRBJ1-1|NA|few
TGTGCCAGCAGCCGGACTCCGGGACAACCAGCTTTCTTT
CASSRTPGQPAFF
>TRBV9|TRBJ2-5|TRBD2|few
TGTGCCAGCAGCCGACTAGCGGGGGCGGGAGAGACCCAGTACTTC
CASSRLAGAGETQYF
>TRBV25-1|TRBJ2-5|NA|few
TGTGCCAGCAGCCCTGGAAGGGGCCGACAAGAGACCCAGTACTTC
CASSPGRGRQETQYF
>TRBV11-3|TRBJ2-5|TRBD2|NA
TGTGCCAGCAGCCCTGGTTGGGGGGGAGAGACCCAGTACTTC
CASSPGWGGETQYF
>TRBV29-1|TRBJ2-1|NA|NA
TGCAGCGTCGCACCGGGACCCCAAATTTACAATGAGCAGTTCTTC
CSVAPGPQIYNEQFF
>TRBV7-2|TRBJ1-2|TRBD1|NA
TGTGCCAGCAGCTTAGTAGGGACAGGGGGCAGGAATGGCTACACCTTC
CASSLVGTGGRNGYTF
>TRBV27|TRBJ1-6|NA|few
TGTGCCAGCAGCGGGATAGGGGGACGGAGGTCCTATAATTCACCCCTCCACTTT
CASSGIGGRRSYNSPLHF
>TRBV20-1|TRBJ1-5|NA|NA
TGCAGTGCTAGAGATAGGGTCAGCGGCAATCAGCCCCAGCATTTT
CSARDRVSGNQPQHF
>TRBV2|TRBJ2-2|NA|NA
TGTGCCAGGAGCGACAGGAACACCGGGGAGCTGTTTTTT
CARSDRNTGELFF
>TRBV6-6|TRBJ1-6|TRBD1|NA
TGTGCCAGCAGTCCAGACAGGGGGAGAGGGAATTCACCCCTCCACTTT
CASSPDRGRGNSPLHF
>TRBV12-3/TRBV12-4|TRBJ1-2|NA|NA
TGTGCCAGCAGCCCCCCATATCCCTATGGCTACACCTTC
CASSPPYPYGYTF
>TRBV20-1|TRBJ2-1|NA|NA
TGCAGTGCTAGAGATCCTAGCTCCTACAATGAGCAGTTCTTC
CSARDPSSYNEQFF
>TRBV28|TRBJ2-7|NA|NA
TGTGCCAGCAGTCCCCTGCGGCAGGGGATGTACGAGCAGTACTTC
CASSPLRQGMYEQYF
>TRBV28|TRBJ2-5|TRBD1|NA
TGTGCCAGCGGACGGACAGGGCGCGTCTCCGGAGAGACCCAGTACTTC
CASGRTGRVSGETQYF
>TRBV5-5|TRBJ1-1|NA|few
TGTGCCAGCAGCTTGGATGGGTCCTCACTCGTAGCTTTCTTT
CASSLDGSSLVAFF
>TRBV20-1|TRBJ2-5|NA|NA
TGCAGTGCTGAGATACCAGGGGCGAGAGAGACCCAGTACTTC
CSAEIPGARETQYF
>TRBV6-1|TRBJ2-5|TRBD2|NA
TGTGCCAGCAGCTTTGGACTAGCGGGGGGCCGGGGGTTCCAAGAGACCCAGTACTTC
CASSFGLAGGRGFQETQYF
>TRBV4-1|TRBJ2-7|TRBD1|NA
TGCGCCAGCAGCTTAGGACAGGGGAGGCACGAGCAGTACTTC
CASSLGQGRHEQYF
>TRBV20-1|TRBJ1-1|TRBD1|NA
TGCAGTGCTAGACGGGACAGAAACACTGAAGCTTTCTTT
CSARRDRNTEAFF
>TRBV7-3|TRBJ2-2|NA|few
TGTGCCAGCAGCTTAACCCCGTCGAGGCAGACTCGGGGGGAGCTGTTTTTT
CASSLTPSRQTRGELFF
>TRBV6-1|TRBJ1-6|NA|few
TGTGCCAGCAGTGAAACAACGGGCTCGAATTCACCCCTCCACTTT
CASSETTGSNSPLHF
>TRBV20-1|TRBJ1-4|NA|few
TGCAGTGCTAGAGATCGGGGCCGGCCAATTGATGAAAAACTGTTTTTT
CSARDRGRPIDEKLFF
>TRBV7-2|TRBJ2-4|NA|NA
TGTGCCAGCAGCTCTGGGACGGCAAGCGGAAACATTCGGTACTTC
CASSSGTASGNIRYF
>TRBV7-9|TRBJ1-2|TRBD1|NA
TGTGCCAGCAGCTCCCAGACAGGGAGAAACTATGGCTACACCTTC
CASSSQTGRNYGYTF
>TRBV20-1|TRBJ2-7|NA|NA
TGCAGTGCCAGGACAGGCGGGGGGTACGAGCAGTACTTC
CSARTGGGYEQYF
>TRBV12-3/TRBV12-4|TRBJ2-7|TRBD1|NA
TGTGCCAGCGGACGACAGGGGTTCACAGACTTC
CASGRQGFTDF
>TRBV6-2/TRBV6-3|TRBJ2-5|TRBD2|few
TGTGCCAGCAACGCAAGGGACTACATAGGAGAGACCCAGTACTTC
CASNARDYIGETQYF
>TRBV20-1|TRBJ2-2|NA|NA
TGCAGTGCTAGAGCCAGGGGATACACCGGGGAGCTGTTTTTT
CSARARGYTGELFF
>TRBV29-1|TRBJ2-3|NA|few
TGCAGCGTTGTCGGGGTCACAGATACGCAGTATTTT
CSVVGVTDTQYF
>TRBV3-1|TRBJ1-1|NA|few
TGTGCCAGCAGCCAAGTATGGAACACTGAAGCTTTCTTT
CASSQVWNTEAFF
>TRBV4-1|TRBJ2-2|NA|NA
TGCGCCAGCAGCCCTCGACAGCCGAGAGACACCGGGGAGCTGTTTTTT
CASSPRQPRDTGELFF